The entry below describes one TCR beta chain. Its antigen is not identified. The CDR3 consists of 14 residues. Trimming removed 6 bases from V and 3 bases from J, with 15 bases in between. CDR1 is SQVTM and CDR2 is ANQGSEA in the germline V gene. Generated by immunoSEQ multiplex PCR, the TCRdb table keeps only in-frame clones and is missing some. The sample contains fewer than 100,000 clones, around 87% of which appear only once. The record originates from a study of OX40 agonist ivuxolimab in advanced cancers. General study points: Normalized expansion of T-cell clones was also low for some nonresponders. Mean expanded clone counts were higher in CD8+ than CD4+ T cells.

The TCR comes from an adult with an advanced solid tumor such as melanoma, head and neck, liver or kidney cancer. Sequenced material: CD4+ or CD8+ T cells sorted from blood, taken in a trial of the OX40 agonist ivuxolimab. The V call is TRBV29-1, the J call TRBJ2-1, with D perhaps TRBD1 (5 bases). This chain's CDR3 is CSVQNRGNYNEQFF. CDR3 bases: TGCAGCGTCCAAAATAGGGGAAACTACAATGAGCAGTTCTTC.